These 32 T cell receptor beta chains came from one sample sequenced in a study of control samples from healthy donors and cancer patients. Method: immunoSEQ multiplex PCR; TCRdb's copy keeps in-frame clones and lacks some. This sample carries 100,000 to 150,000 clones, around 93% of them seen once, and the ten largest clones take roughly 8.7%. Sequenced material: blood. Receptors originate from a man aged 18-30 years in good health.

The CDR3 sequence: CASSEKGYDYEQYF. In DNA, the CDR3 is TGTGCCAGCAGTGAAAAGGGGTATGACTACGAGCAGTACTTC. The genes are TRBV2 and TRBJ2-7; D perhaps matches TRBD1 (5 bases). V lost 2 bases, J lost 3 bases, and 11 bases lay in between. Germline lookup yields CDR1 SNHLY and CDR2 FYNNEI. The CDR3 loop spans 14 amino acids.

CDR3 in amino acids: CASSYGGVVGYTF. For the CDR3, the DNA is TGTGCCAGCAGTTATGGGGGGGTCGTTGGCTACACCTTC. The V gene is TRBV28, the J gene TRBJ1-2, with a tentative D call TRBD1 (5 bases). Germline CDR1 is MDHEN and CDR2 is SYDVKM. V lost 4 bases to trimming and J lost 7 bases, with 13 bases between them. This CDR3 has 13 residues.

Concerning this clone: At one end the junction does not follow the germline gene, possibly because of a read error. V and J are TRBV2 and TRBJ1-1, with D uncertain. Germline V CDR1 and CDR2: SNHLY, FYNNEI. CDR3 length: 13 amino acids. The CDR3 DNA follows: TGTGCCAGCAGCGAAGACCTGAACACTGAAGCTTTCTTT. Translating it yields CASSEDLNTEAFF.

The chain is built from TRBV5-6 and TRBJ1-4, with D unresolved. From germline, CDR1 is SGHDT and CDR2 YYEEEE. The germline V and J ends were trimmed by 0 bases and 8 bases, with 11 bases remaining between them. This CDR3 contains 14 residues. The chain's CDR3 is CASSLGQLKEKLFF. The CDR3 DNA follows: TGTGCCAGCAGCTTGGGGCAGTTAAAGGAAAAACTGTTTTTT.

This clone was recorded only once. The CDR3 sequence: CATNGAPDYNEQFF. CDR3 nucleotide sequence: TGTGCCACAAACGGGGCCCCCGACTACAATGAGCAGTTCTTC. This sequence joins TRBV15 and TRBJ2-1, with D perhaps being TRBD1 or TRBD2 (5 bases each). Germline CDR1 is LNHNV and CDR2 is YYDKDF (reference sequence). Between the trimmed V and J ends, which lost 9 bases and 3 bases, there was a span of 15 bases. The CDR3 consists of 14 residues.

The V gene is TRBV5-1, the J gene TRBJ2-5; possible D gene TRBD1, 6 bases. The V gene's germline CDR1 is SGHRS and CDR2 YFSETQ. The V gene lost 6 bases and the J gene lost 0 bases, with 9 bases spanning the gap. The length of the CDR3 is 13 residues. The CDR3 protein is CASTQGHQETQYF. In DNA form, the CDR3 reads TGCGCCAGCACACAGGGACACCAAGAGACCCAGTACTTC.

The chain uses TRBV2 and TRBJ1-2, with D possibly TRBD1 on 6 matching bases. Germline CDR1 SNHLY, CDR2 FYNNEI. The CDR3 has 13 residues. Trimming removed 8 bases at V and 6 bases at J, with 16 bases between. The CDR3 spells CASGIETGNGYTF. The CDR3 coding sequence is TGTGCCAGCGGGATTGAAACAGGGAATGGCTACACCTTC.

V gene TRBV11-2 combines with J gene TRBJ2-7, with 7 bases identical to TRBD1. The CDR3 runs 16 residues. The germline gives CDR1 SGHAT, CDR2 FQNNGV. Trimming took 1 base from V and 5 from J; bases not matched to a gene: 11. The CDR3 DNA reads TGTGCCAGCAGCTTAGTTTCTCGCACAGGGGTGCACGAGCAGTACTTC. The encoded protein is CASSLVSRTGVHEQYF. Variable domain in full (rest from reference TRBV11-2 and TRBJ2-7): EAGVAQSPRYKIIEKRQSVAFWCNPISGHATLYWYQQILGQGPKLLIQFQNNGVVDDSQLPKDRFSAERLKGVDSTLKIQPAKLEDSAVYLCASSLVSRTGVHEQYFGPGTRLTVT.

The V call is TRBV5-1, the J call TRBJ1-1; 11 bases fit TRBD1. V lost 5 bases, J lost 5 bases, and 11 bases stayed unmatched. The CDR3 has 16 amino acids. Germline V CDR1 and CDR2: SGHRS, YFSETQ. DNA for the CDR3: TGCGCCAGCAGAGCGGGGACAGGGGGAGCGGTAACTGAAGCTTTCTTT. Encoded protein: CASRAGTGGAVTEAFF.

The V gene is TRBV27, the J gene TRBJ2-7; the D gene is possibly TRBD1 (6 bases). CDR3 length equals 15 residues. Trimming left V 4 bases short and J 4 bases short, with 17 bases between. Germline CDR1 and CDR2: MNHEY and SMNVEV (reference sequence). CDR3 sequence (DNA): TGTGCCAGCAGTTCCCCCGGGACAACAACTTACGAGCAGTACTTC. This encodes CASSSPGTTTYEQYF.

The rearrangement uses TRBV2 and TRBJ1-6; no definite D call. CDR3 size: 12 residues. V lost 4 bases and J 10 bases, leaving 8 bases between the germline ends. Per germline, CDR1 SNHLY and CDR2 FYNNEI. The CDR3 loop is CASSVERSPLHF. In DNA, the CDR3 is TGTGCCAGCAGTGTCGAGAGGTCACCCCTCCACTTT.

This chain uses TRBV21-1 with TRBJ1-2. TRBV21-1 is described as a pseudogene. CDR3 length: 13 amino acids. CDR3 sequence: CASNPPVNYGYTF. Written as DNA, the CDR3 is TGTGCCAGCAACCCGCCGGTGAACTATGGCTACACCTTC.

V usage is TRBV6-6 and J usage is TRBJ2-7, with D uncertain. CDR3 length: 17 amino acids. Deletions cut 5 bases from V and 0 bases from J, with 20 bases between. The germline CDR1 and CDR2 sequences are MNHNY and SVGAGI (reference sequence). The CDR3 here is CASSQTRTSYSSYEQYF. For the CDR3, the DNA is TGTGCCAGCAGTCAAACCCGGACGTCTTACAGCTCCTACGAGCAGTACTTC.

J is TRBJ1-1 and V is TRBV7-9, with TRBD1 as a possible D gene (5 bases). The CDR3 length is 12 residues. The V end lost 1 base, the J end lost 11 bases, and 11 bases lay between the germline ends. Germline V gives CDR1 SEHNR, CDR2 FQNEAQ (reference sequence). CDR3 coding DNA: TGTGCCAGCAGCTTAGGAACCAGGGACGCTTTCTTT. Its protein is CASSLGTRDAFF. Filled out from reference TRBV7-9 and TRBJ1-1, the complete variable domain reads DTGVSQNPRHKITKRGQNVTFRCDPISEHNRLYWYRQTLGQGPEFLTYFQNEAQLEKSRLLSDRFSAERPKGSFSTLEIQRTEQGDSAMYLCASSLGTRDAFFGQGTRLTVV.

This rearrangement joins TRBV5-1 to TRBJ1-1; TRBD1 might be the D (5 bases). Trimming took 1 base from V and 1 from J, leaving 5 bases between them. This CDR3 is built from 13 residues. The germline gives CDR1 SGHRS, CDR2 YFSETQ. This chain's CDR3 is CASSLTGNTEAFF. The CDR3 DNA reads TGCGCCAGCAGCTTGACAGGGAACACTGAAGCTTTCTTT.

The J gene is TRBJ1-5, the V gene TRBV9; D call uncertain. CDR3 size: 15 residues. The germline CDR1 and CDR2 sequences are SGDLS and YYNGEE. Between the trimmed V and J ends, which lost 0 bases and 2 bases, there was a span of 9 bases. The CDR3 region is CASSVGGRGNQPQHF. CDR3 sequence (DNA): TGTGCCAGCAGCGTAGGGGGAAGGGGCAATCAGCCCCAGCATTTT.

The genes are TRBV3-1 (or the pseudogene TRBV3-2) and TRBJ1-2; a weak D match, TRBD1 (6 bases). This CDR3 region has 16 residues. Germline CDR1 LGHDT, CDR2 YNNKEL (reference sequence). V lost 0 bases and J lost 4, with 15 bases in between. In DNA, the CDR3 is TGTGCCAGCAGCCAAGAAGGGGGGGGGCACGGCTATGGCTACACCTTC. Protein: CASSQEGGGHGYGYTF.

The rearrangement joins TRBV11-2 to TRBJ1-2; possibly TRBD1 for D (6 bases). Germline assignment: CDR1 SGHAT and CDR2 FQNNGV. The CDR3 runs 16 residues. Trimming cost V 0 bases and J 0 bases, with 11 bases left between them. The CDR3 DNA follows: TGTGCCAGCAGCTTAGATTTAACAGGGTCTAACTATGGCTACACCTTC. Translating it yields CASSLDLTGSNYGYTF.

V and J are TRBV12-3 or TRBV12-4 and TRBJ2-2; D not resolved. The length of the CDR3 is 13 residues. V lost 3 bases, J lost 6 bases, and 8 bases lay in between. The DNA of the CDR3 is TGTGCCAGCAGTTTGGGTACGGCCGGGGAGCTGTTTTTT. Residues: CASSLGTAGELFF.

This chain joins TRBV5-4 and TRBJ2-7; D not certain. Per the germline V gene, CDR1 is SGHNT and CDR2 is YYREEE (reference sequence). The CDR3 is 15 amino acids. The V and J ends lost 0 bases and 3 bases respectively, with 13 bases between them. The CDR3 is CASSLEGRRNYEQYF. The CDR3 DNA sequence: TGTGCCAGCAGCTTGGAGGGCAGACGGAACTACGAGCAGTACTTC.

This clone appeared many times. This chain uses TRBV5-4 with TRBJ1-6; D gene unclear. The length of the CDR3 is 14 residues. Trimming removed 2 bases at V and 5 bases at J, with 8 bases between. CDR1 and CDR2 from the germline V gene are SGHNT and YYREEE (reference sequence). The CDR3 nucleotides are TGTGCCAGCAGCTTTAGGCAAGATAATTCACCCCTCCACTTT. Translated: CASSFRQDNSPLHF.

V gene TRBV10-1 combines with J gene TRBJ2-5; 13 nucleotides match TRBD2. Germline CDR1 is WNHNN and CDR2 is SYGVQD (reference sequence). The CDR3 consists of 15 residues. The trim removed 8 bases at V and 7 bases at J, leaving 10 bases unmatched. CDR3 sequence reads: CASGETSGGIGTQYF. CDR3 bases: TGCGCCAGCGGAGAGACTAGCGGGGGGATCGGGACCCAGTACTTC.

This clone was seen more than once but under ten times. The V gene is TRBV4-2, the J gene TRBJ1-5; D call uncertain. Trimming took off 0 bases at V and 0 bases at J, with 9 bases between the two ends. Germline-derived CDR1 and CDR2 are LGHNA and YNFKEQ. The CDR3 is 16 amino acids. CDR3 bases: TGTGCCAGCAGCCAAGAAGAAGATCTTAGCAATCAGCCCCAGCATTTT. Its translation: CASSQEEDLSNQPQHF.

The chain links TRBV30 to TRBJ1-2; D is undetermined. V shed 3 bases and J shed 3 bases, with 14 bases lying between them. Germline lookup yields CDR1 GTSNPN and CDR2 SVGIG (reference sequence). CDR3 size: 14 residues. CDR3 sequence: CAWRALSLYYGYTF. The CDR3 region has the DNA TGTGCCTGGAGAGCCTTGTCGCTCTACTATGGCTACACCTTC.

This clone was observed a single time. CDR3 amino acids: CSASLVGRGPDTEAFF. The CDR3 DNA reads TGCAGTGCTAGTCTAGTGGGGCGGGGGCCCGACACTGAAGCTTTCTTT. The gene calls are TRBV20-1 and TRBJ1-1; TRBD1 might be the D (6 bases). The CDR3 consists of 16 residues. The germline gives CDR1 DFQATT, CDR2 SNEGSKA (reference sequence). V lost 3 bases to trimming and J lost 3 bases, with 20 bases between them.

V and J are TRBV5-4 and TRBJ1-5; possibly TRBD1 for D (6 bases). The CDR3 totals 14 residues. V was trimmed by 4 bases and J by 6 bases, leaving 14 bases between them. Germline-derived CDR1 and CDR2 are SGHNT and YYREEE (reference sequence). Here the CDR3 DNA reads TGTGCCAGCAGCCTGGGGGCAGGGAGTCAGCCCCAGCATTTT. This encodes CASSLGAGSQPQHF.

This chain links TRBV3-1 (or the pseudogene TRBV3-2) with TRBJ2-1; D remains ambiguous. The germline CDR1 and CDR2 sequences are LGHDT and YNNKEL (reference sequence). Trimming stripped 1 base from V and 4 bases from J, with 2 bases between. The CDR3 is 12 residues long. The CDR3 protein is CASSQGYNEQFF. In DNA form, the CDR3 reads TGTGCCAGCAGCCAAGGATACAATGAGCAGTTCTTC.

The CDR3 region is CASSLTGRQNIQYF. In nucleotides, the CDR3 is TGTGCCAGCAGCCTGACAGGGCGGCAAAACATTCAGTACTTC. The V call is TRBV5-4, the J call TRBJ2-4; 7 bases are a match to TRBD1. The CDR3 covers 14 residues. Germline CDR1 and CDR2: SGHNT and YYREEE (reference sequence). Losses at the gene ends were 4 bases for V and 5 bases for J; bases not matched to a gene: 6.

The genes are TRBV7-2 and TRBJ1-1; a possible D gene is TRBD1 (5 bases). The V gene lost 3 bases and the J gene lost 11 bases, with 16 bases spanning the gap. From germline, CDR1 is SGHTA and CDR2 FQGNSA. CDR3 size: 13 residues. The CDR3 bases are TGTGCCAGCAGCTTGACCCTTGGGGGGGAGGCTTTCTTT. It is translated as CASSLTLGGEAFF.

This chain links TRBV10-3 with TRBJ2-5; the D is unclear. Per germline, CDR1 ENHRY and CDR2 SYGVKD. This CDR3 is built from 14 residues. V was pared by 3 bases and J by 2 bases, with 10 bases between. Written as DNA, the CDR3 is TGTGCCATCAGTGATTTGGGGTTTCAAGAGACCCAGTACTTC. Translated, it gives CAISDLGFQETQYF.

This chain uses TRBV9 with TRBJ1-1; the D gene is possibly TRBD1 (6 bases). The germline CDR1 and CDR2 sequences are SGDLS and YYNGEE. Trimming cost V 4 bases and J 4 bases, with 11 bases left between them. This CDR3 is built from 13 residues. Written as DNA, the CDR3 is TGTGCCAGCAGCACAGGGCTGAGCACTGAAGCTTTCTTT. The encoded protein is CASSTGLSTEAFF.

The chain combines TRBV6-5 with TRBJ1-6, with 7 bases matching TRBD1. V shed 7 bases and J 12 bases; nucleotides not matched to a gene: 9. CDR1 is MNHEY and CDR2 is SVGAGI in the germline V gene. The CDR3 has 13 amino acids. The CDR3 sequence is CASTPAQGGPLHF. CDR3 in DNA: TGTGCCAGCACCCCGGCTCAGGGGGGACCCCTCCACTTT.